Listed below are T cell receptor beta chains from one sample, sequenced in a study of control samples from healthy donors and cancer patients. Clones were sequenced by immunoSEQ multiplex PCR, and TCRdb holds only the in-frame ones, with some missing. The top ten clones hold approximately 14% of a sample with some 70,000 clones, about 83% of them seen once. Sequencing was performed on blood. Every receptor here comes from a man in his fifties or sixties in good health. Each CDR3 is given with its conserved first and last residue. D genes are given only for firm matches.

D,J,V,CDR3,DNA
-,TRBJ2-5,TRBV10-3,CAISESGGGRETQYF,TGTGCCATCAGTGAGTCAGGGGGAGGTCGAGAGACCCAGTACTTC
TRBD1,TRBJ1-2,TRBV6-2/TRBV6-3,CASSYTNRGVHGYTF,TGTGCCAGCAGTTATACAAACAGGGGAGTGCATGGCTACACCTTC
-,TRBJ1-2,TRBV20-1,CSARLNYGYTF,TGCAGTGCTAGATTAAACTATGGCTACACCTTC
-,TRBJ2-2,TRBV7-8,CASKGDNSNTGELFF,TGTGCCAGCAAAGGGGATAATTCGAACACCGGGGAGCTGTTTTTT
-,TRBJ2-2,TRBV6-1,CASSEAGRSTGELFF,TGTGCCAGCAGTGAAGCGGGCAGGAGCACCGGGGAGCTGTTTTTT
-,TRBJ2-7,TRBV19,CASSIVVSYEQYF,TGTGCCAGTAGTATCGTGGTATCCTACGAGCAGTACTTC
-,TRBJ2-5,TRBV24-1,CATSPKATKGQPFEETQYF,TGTGCCACCAGTCCGAAAGCCACTAAAGGACAGCCGTTCGAGGAGACCCAGTACTTC
-,TRBJ1-2,TRBV10-3,CAIRGVNYGYTF,TGTGCCATCAGGGGGGTGAACTATGGCTACACCTTC
-,TRBJ2-2,TRBV6-5,CASSYSITAGELFF,TGTGCCAGCAGTTACTCGATAACAGCCGGGGAGCTGTTTTTT
TRBD1,TRBJ1-2,TRBV6-6,CASSHLPGQGDPYGYTF,TGTGCCAGCAGTCACCTGCCCGGACAGGGAGATCCTTATGGCTACACCTTC
-,TRBJ1-2,TRBV6-5,CASRLEGRVLSGYTF,TGTGCCAGCAGACTAGAGGGACGGGTCTTGAGTGGCTACACCTTC
TRBD1,TRBJ1-5,TRBV27,CATSDRSIGQPQHF,TGTGCCACTTCGGACAGGAGCATAGGGCAGCCCCAGCATTTT
-,TRBJ2-2,TRBV21-1,CASSKGGGGGDTGELFF,TGTGCCAGCAGCAAAGGGGGAGGGGGAGGCGACACCGGGGAGCTGTTTTTT
-,TRBJ2-2,TRBV21-1,CASSVPPGLAGDRAGELFF,TGTGCCAGCAGCGTCCCCCCGGGACTAGCGGGAGATAGAGCCGGGGAGCTGTTTTTT
TRBD2,TRBJ2-4,TRBV4-3,CASSQEPGLAGGAKNIQYF,TGCGCCAGCAGCCAGGAACCCGGACTAGCGGGCGGAGCCAAAAACATTCAGTACTTC
-,TRBJ2-7,TRBV4-1,CASSSRADYEQYF,TGCGCCAGCAGCTCCCGGGCCGACTACGAGCAGTACTTC
-,TRBJ1-3,TRBV3-1/TRBV3-2,CASSQVGGSGNTIYF,TGTGCCAGCAGCCAAGTGGGGGGCTCTGGAAACACCATATATTTT